The following is a T cell receptor beta chain sequence with its context. Its target is not known. The data originate from a study of post-analysis software for immune sequencing data. Points from the study as a whole: Several TRBV segments occurring more often in patients than controls included TRBV5-6, TRBV5-1 and TRBV20-1. Strong co-clustering by F measure linked samples that shared a preparation batch. Compared against controls, patients with multiple sclerosis displayed significantly lower normalized Chao1 diversity.

Prepared TCR beta cDNA libraries contained unique molecular identifiers. From the PCR reads, TCRdb called clonotypes with MiXCR, one entry per CDR3 protein. This table holds roughly 540,000 distinct CDR3 sequences, around a third found once. V was shortened by 5 bases and J by 6 bases, with 17 bases between the two germline ends. Germline V lookup: CDR1 MGHRA, CDR2 YSYEKL. CDR3 length: 14 residues. The TCR was taken from a girl under 18 with multiple sclerosis. Sequences were obtained from blood. This rearrangement joins TRBV4-1 to TRBJ2-7; maybe TRBD2 (5 bases). The CDR3: CASSSPGESGEQYF. In nucleotides, the CDR3 is TGCGCCAGCAGCTCCCCCGGGGAAAGTGGCGAGCAGTACTTC.